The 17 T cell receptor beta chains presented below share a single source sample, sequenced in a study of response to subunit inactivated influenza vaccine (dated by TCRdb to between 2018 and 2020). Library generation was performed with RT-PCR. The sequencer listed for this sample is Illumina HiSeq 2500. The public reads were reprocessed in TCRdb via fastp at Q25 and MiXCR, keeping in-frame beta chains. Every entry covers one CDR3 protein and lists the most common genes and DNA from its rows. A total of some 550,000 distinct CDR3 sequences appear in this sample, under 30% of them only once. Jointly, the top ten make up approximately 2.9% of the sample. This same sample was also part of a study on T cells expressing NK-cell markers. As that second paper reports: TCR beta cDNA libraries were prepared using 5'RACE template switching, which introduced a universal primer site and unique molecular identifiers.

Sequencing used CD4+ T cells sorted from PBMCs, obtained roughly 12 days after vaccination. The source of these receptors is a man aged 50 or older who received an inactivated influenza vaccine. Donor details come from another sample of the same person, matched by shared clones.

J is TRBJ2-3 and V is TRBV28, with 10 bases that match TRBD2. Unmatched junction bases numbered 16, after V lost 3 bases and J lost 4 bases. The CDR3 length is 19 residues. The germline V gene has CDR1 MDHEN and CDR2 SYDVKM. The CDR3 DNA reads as TGTGCCAGCAGTTTCTTTTTCGGGAGCGGGGGGGCCGAGGCAGATACGCAGTATTTT. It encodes CASSFFFGSGGAEADTQYF. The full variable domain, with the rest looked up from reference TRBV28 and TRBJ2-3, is DVKVTQSSRYLVKRTGEKVFLECVQDMDHENMFWYRQDPGLGLRLIYFSYDVKMKEKGDIPEGYSVSREKKERFSLILESASTNQTSMYLCASSFFFGSGGAEADTQYFGPGTRLTVL.

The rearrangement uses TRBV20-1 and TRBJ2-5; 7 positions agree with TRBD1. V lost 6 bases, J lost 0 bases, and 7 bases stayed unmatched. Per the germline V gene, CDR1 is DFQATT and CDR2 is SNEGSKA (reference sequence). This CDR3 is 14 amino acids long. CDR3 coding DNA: TGCAGTGCGCCTACACAGGGGTACCAAGAGACCCAGTACTTC. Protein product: CSAPTQGYQETQYF.

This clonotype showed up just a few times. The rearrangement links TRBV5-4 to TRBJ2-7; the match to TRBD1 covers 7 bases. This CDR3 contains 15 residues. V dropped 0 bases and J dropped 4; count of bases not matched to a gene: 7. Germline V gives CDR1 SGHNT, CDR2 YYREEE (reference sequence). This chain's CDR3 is CASSLDRGPKYEQYF. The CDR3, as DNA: TGTGCCAGCAGCTTGGATAGGGGGCCAAAGTACGAGCAGTACTTC.

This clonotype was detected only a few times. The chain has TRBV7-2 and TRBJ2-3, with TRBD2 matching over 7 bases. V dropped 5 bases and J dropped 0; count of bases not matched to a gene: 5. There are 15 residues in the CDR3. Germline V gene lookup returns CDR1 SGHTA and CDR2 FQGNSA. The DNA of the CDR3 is TGTGCCAGCAGCCCATGGGGGGGTAGCACAGATACGCAGTATTTT. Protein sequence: CASSPWGGSTDTQYF.

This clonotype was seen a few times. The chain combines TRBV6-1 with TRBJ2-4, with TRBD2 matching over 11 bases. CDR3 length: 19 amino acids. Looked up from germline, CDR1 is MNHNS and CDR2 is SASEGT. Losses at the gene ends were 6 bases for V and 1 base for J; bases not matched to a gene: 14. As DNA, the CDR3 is TGTGCCAGCAGCGCGACTAGCGGGGCTCACAACGGGGCCAAAAACATTCAGTACTTC. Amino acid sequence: CASSATSGAHNGAKNIQYF.

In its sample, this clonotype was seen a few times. CDR3 region: CASSPAGVFEQFF. Written as DNA, the CDR3 is TGTGCCAGCAGTCCGGCCGGGGTCTTTGAGCAGTTCTTC. V usage is TRBV6-1 and J usage is TRBJ2-1, with a possible D match to TRBD2 (5 bases). V lost 5 bases and J 9 bases, leaving 14 bases between the germline ends. Germline V gives CDR1 MNHNS, CDR2 SASEGT. The CDR3 sequence is 13 residues long.

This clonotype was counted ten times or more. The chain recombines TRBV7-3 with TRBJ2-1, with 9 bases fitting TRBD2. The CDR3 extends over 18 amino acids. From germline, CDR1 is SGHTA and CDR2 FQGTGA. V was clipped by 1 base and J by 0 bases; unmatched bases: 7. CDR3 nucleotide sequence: TGTGCCAGCAGCTTAAGGGCGGGAGGGGGTCTCTCCTACAATGAGCAGTTCTTC. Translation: CASSLRAGGGLSYNEQFF.

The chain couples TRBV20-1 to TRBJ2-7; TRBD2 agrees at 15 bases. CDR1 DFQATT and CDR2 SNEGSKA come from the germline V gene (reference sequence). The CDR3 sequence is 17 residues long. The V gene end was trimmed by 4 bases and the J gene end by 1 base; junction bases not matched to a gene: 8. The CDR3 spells CSATGLAGGERSYEQYF. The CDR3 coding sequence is TGCAGTGCTACTGGACTAGCGGGAGGGGAAAGGTCCTACGAGCAGTACTTC.

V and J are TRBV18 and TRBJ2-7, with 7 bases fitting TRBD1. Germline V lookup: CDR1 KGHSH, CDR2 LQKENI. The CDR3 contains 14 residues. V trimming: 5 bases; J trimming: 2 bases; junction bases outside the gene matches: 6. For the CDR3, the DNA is TGTGCCAGCTCAACAGGGGTGGTCGCCTACGAGCAGTACTTC. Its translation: CASSTGVVAYEQYF.

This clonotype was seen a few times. The CDR3 DNA is TGCAGTGCTAGAGCGCCCCCTGGAAACACCATATATTTT. Its translation is CSARAPPGNTIYF. The chain couples TRBV20-1 to TRBJ1-3, with unresolved D. Trimming took 1 base from V and 2 from J, leaving 6 bases between them. The CDR3 consists of 13 residues. Germline CDR1 DFQATT, CDR2 SNEGSKA (reference sequence).

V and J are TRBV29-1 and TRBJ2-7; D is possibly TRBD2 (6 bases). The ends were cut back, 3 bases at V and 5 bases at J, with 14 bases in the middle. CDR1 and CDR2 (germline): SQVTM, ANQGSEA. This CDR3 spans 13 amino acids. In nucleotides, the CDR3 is TGCAGCGTTGAGGCTACTAGCCGCAACGAGCAGTACTTC. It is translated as CSVEATSRNEQYF.

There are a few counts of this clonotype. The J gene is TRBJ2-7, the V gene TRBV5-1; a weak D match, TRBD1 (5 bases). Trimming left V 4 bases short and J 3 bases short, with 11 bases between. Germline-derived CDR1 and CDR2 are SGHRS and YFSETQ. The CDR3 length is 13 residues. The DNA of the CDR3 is TGCGCCAGCAGCCGCAGGGCTGGCTACGAGCAGTACTTC. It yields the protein CASSRRAGYEQYF.

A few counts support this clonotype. CDR3 in amino acids: CASGKAGDTQYF. The DNA of the CDR3 is TGTGCCAGCGGTAAGGCGGGAGATACGCAGTATTTT. The chain combines TRBV6-5 with TRBJ2-3, with a tentative D call TRBD2 (5 bases). CDR1 is MNHEY, CDR2 SVGAGI, per germline. The CDR3 runs 12 residues. Trimming pared 8 bases from V and 5 bases from J, leaving 11 bases between.

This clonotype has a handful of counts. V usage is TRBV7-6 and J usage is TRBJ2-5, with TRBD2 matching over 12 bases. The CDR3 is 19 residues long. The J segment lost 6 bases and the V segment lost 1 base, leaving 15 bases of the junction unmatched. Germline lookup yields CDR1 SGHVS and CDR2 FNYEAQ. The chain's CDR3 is CASSLEPGLAGGPSQTQYF. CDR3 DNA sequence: TGTGCCAGCAGCTTAGAGCCTGGGCTAGCGGGAGGGCCGAGCCAGACCCAGTACTTC.

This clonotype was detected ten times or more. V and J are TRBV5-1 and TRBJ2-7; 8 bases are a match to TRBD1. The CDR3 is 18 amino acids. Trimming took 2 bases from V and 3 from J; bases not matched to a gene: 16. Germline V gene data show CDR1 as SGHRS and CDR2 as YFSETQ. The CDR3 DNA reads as TGCGCCAGCAGCTTAGGTCAGGGGGCGAACGTCAACTACTACGAGCAGTACTTC. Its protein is CASSLGQGANVNYYEQYF.

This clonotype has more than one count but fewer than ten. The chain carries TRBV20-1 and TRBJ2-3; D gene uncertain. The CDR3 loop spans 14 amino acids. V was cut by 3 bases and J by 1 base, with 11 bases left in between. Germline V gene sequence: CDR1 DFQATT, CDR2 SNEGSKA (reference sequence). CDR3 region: CSARTSFRTDTQYF. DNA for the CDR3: TGCAGTGCTAGGACCTCCTTCCGCACAGATACGCAGTATTTT.

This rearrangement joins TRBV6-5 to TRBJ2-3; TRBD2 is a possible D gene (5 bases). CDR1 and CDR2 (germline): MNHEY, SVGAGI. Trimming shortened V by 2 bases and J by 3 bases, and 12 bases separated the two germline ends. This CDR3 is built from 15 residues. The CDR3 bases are TGTGCCAGCAGTTACGGGAGAAAGTATACAGATACGCAGTATTTT. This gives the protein CASSYGRKYTDTQYF.